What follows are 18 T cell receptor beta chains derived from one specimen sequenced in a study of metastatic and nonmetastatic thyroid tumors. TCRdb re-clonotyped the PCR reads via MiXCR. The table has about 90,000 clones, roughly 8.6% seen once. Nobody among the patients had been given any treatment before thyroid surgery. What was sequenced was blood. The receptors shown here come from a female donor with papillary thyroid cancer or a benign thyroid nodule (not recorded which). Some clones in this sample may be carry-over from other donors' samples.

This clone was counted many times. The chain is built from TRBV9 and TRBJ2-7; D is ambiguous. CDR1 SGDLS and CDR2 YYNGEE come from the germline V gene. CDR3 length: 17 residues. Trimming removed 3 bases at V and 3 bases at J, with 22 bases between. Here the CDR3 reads CASSGAPEQRNLYEQYF. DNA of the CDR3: TGTGCCAGCAGCGGAGCGCCAGAGCAACGAAACCTCTACGAGCAGTACTTC.

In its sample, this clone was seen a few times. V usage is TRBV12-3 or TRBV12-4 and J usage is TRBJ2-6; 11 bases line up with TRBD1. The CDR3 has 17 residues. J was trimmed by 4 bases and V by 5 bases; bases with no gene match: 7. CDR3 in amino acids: CASSPRTGGDGANVLTF. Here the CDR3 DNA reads TGTGCCAGCAGTCCGCGGACAGGGGGCGACGGGGCCAACGTCCTGACTTTC.

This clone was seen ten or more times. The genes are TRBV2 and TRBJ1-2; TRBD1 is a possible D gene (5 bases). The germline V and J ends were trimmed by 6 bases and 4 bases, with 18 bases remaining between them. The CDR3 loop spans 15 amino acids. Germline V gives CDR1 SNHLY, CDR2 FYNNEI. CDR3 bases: TGTGCCAGCAGCTCAAACTTAGGGGTGGGCTATGGCTACACCTTC. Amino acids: CASSSNLGVGYGYTF.

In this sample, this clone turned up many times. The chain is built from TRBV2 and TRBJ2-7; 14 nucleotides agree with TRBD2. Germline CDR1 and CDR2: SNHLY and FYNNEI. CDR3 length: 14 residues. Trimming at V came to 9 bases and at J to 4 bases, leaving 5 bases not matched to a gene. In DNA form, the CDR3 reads TGTGCCAGGGGACTAGCGGGGGCCGGGTACGAGCAGTACTTC. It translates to CARGLAGAGYEQYF.

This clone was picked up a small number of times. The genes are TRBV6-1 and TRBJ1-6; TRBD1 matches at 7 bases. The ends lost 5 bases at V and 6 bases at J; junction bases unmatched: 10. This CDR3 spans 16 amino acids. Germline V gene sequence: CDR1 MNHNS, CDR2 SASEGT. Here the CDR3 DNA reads TGTGCCAGCAGTTTAAGGCCGGGACAGCTTAATTCACCCCTCCACTTT. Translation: CASSLRPGQLNSPLHF.

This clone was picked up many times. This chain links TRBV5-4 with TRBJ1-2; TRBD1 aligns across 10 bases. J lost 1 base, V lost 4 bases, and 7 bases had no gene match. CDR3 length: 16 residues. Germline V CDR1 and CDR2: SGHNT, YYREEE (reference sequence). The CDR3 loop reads CASSVLRDRGNYGYTF. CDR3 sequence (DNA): TGTGCCAGCAGCGTACTCCGGGACAGGGGTAACTATGGCTACACCTTC.

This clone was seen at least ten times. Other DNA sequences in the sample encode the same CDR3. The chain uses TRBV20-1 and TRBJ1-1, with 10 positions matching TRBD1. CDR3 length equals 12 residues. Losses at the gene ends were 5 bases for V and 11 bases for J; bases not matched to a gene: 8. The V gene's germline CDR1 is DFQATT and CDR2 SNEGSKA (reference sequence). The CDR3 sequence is CSAPDRGRLAFF. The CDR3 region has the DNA TGCAGTGCTCCCGACAGGGGGCGGTTGGCTTTCTTT.

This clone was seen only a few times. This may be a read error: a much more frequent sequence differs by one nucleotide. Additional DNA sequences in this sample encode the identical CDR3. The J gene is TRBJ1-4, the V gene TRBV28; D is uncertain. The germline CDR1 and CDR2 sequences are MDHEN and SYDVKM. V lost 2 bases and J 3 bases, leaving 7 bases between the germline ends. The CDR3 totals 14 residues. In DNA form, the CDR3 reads TGTGCCAGCAGTTTAGTGCAGGCTAATGAAAAACTGTTTTTT. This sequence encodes CASSLVQANEKLFF.

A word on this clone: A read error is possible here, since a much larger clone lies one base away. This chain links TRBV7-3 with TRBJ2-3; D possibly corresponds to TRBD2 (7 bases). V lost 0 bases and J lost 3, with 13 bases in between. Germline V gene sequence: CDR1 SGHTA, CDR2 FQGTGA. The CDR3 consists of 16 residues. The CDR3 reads CASSLTGAGATDTQYF. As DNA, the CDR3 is TGTGCCAGCAGCTTAACCGGCGCGGGGGCAACAGATACGCAGTATTTT.

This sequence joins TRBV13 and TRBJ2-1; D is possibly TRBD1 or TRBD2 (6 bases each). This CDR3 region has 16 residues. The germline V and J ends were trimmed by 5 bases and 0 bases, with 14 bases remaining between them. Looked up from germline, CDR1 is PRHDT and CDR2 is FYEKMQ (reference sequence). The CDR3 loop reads CASSLQEGGSYNEQFF. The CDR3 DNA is TGTGCCAGCAGCCTACAGGAGGGGGGCTCCTACAATGAGCAGTTCTTC.

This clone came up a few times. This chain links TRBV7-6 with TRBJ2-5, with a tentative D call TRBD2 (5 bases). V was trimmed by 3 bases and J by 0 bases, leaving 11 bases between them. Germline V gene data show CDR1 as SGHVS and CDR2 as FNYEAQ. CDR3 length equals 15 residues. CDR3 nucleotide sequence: TGTGCCAGCAGCTTGGCCGGGGTGTACCAAGAGACCCAGTACTTC. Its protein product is CASSLAGVYQETQYF.

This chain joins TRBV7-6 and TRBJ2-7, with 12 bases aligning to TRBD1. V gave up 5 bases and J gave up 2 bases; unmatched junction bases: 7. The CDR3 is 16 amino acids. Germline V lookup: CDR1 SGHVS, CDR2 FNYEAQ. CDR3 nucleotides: TGTGCCAGCAGCAGGGGACAGGGGGCAAGTACCTACGAGCAGTACTTC. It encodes CASSRGQGASTYEQYF.

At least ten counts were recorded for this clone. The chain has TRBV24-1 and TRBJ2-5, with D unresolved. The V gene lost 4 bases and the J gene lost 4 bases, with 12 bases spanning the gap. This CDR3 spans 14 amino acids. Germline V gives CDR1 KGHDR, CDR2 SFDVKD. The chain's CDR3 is CATSDLKWGETQYF. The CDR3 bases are TGTGCCACCAGTGACCTCAAGTGGGGAGAGACCCAGTACTTC.

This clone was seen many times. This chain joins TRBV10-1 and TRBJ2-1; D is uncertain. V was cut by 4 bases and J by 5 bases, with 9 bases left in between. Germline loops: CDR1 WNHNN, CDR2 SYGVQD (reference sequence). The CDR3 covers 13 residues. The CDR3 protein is CASSVSPNNEQFF. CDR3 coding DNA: TGCGCCAGCAGTGTATCGCCTAACAATGAGCAGTTCTTC.

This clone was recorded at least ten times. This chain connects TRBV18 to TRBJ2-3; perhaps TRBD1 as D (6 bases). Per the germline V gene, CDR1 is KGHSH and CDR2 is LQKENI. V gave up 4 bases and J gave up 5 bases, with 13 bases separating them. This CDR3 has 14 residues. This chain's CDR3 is CASSRTVAKDTQYF. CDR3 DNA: TGTGCCAGCTCACGGACAGTAGCGAAAGATACGCAGTATTTT.

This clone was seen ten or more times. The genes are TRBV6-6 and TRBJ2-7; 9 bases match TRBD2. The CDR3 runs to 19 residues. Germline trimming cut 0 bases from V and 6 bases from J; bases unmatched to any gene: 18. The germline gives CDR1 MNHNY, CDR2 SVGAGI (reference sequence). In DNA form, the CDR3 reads TGTGCCAGCAGTTACTCGGGACTAGCAGGGGCGGGTGGGGTCCTCGAGCAGTACTTC. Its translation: CASSYSGLAGAGGVLEQYF.

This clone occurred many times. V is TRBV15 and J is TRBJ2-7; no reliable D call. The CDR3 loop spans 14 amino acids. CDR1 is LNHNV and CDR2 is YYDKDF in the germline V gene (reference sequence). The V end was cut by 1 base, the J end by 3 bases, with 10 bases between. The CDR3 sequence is CATSRGKGNYEQYF. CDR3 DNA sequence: TGTGCCACCAGCAGAGGGAAAGGGAACTACGAGCAGTACTTC.

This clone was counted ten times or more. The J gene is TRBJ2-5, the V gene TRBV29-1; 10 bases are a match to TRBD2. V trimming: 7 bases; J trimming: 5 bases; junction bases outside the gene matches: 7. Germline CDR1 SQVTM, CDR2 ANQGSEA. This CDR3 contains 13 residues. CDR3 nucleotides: TGCAGCGCCTCTAGCGGGGGTGGGGAGACCCAGTACTTC. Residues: CSASSGGGETQYF.